This entry describes one TCR beta chain. The source of the sample is a study of shared clonotypes between healthy human individuals. Here immunoSEQ multiplex PCR was the method, and the copy in TCRdb shows in-frame clones only, minus some. The sample has some 200,000 clones, 80% to 95% seen once. This CDR3 is built from 17 residues. Germline CDR1 is SGHAT and CDR2 is FQNNGV. V gene TRBV11-2 combines with J gene TRBJ2-5; 12 bases are shared with TRBD2. The end of the DNA fits TRBJ2-7 better, so the J call may be wrong. The sequence derives from a woman in her twenties or thirties in good health. Sequenced input: naive CD4+ T cells sorted from blood. Regarding subset: CD45RA+ positively selected. The CDR3 loop reads CASSGLAGPRSSYEQYF. CDR3 bases: TGTGCCAGCAGCGGACTAGCGGGACCCAGGAGCTCCTACGAGCAGTACTTC.